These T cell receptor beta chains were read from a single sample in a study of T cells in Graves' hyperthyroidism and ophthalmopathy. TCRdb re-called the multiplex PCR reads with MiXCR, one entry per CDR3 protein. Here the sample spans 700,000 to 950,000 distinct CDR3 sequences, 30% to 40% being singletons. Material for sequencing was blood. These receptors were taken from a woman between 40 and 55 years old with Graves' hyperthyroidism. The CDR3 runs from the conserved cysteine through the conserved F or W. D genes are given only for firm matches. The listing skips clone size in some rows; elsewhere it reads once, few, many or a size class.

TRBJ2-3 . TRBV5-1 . TGTGCCAGCAGCACCGGACACACAGATACGCAGTATTTT CASSTGHTDTQYF
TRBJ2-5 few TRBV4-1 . TGCGCCAGCAGCCGGACCAGCAGAGTCCAAGAGACCCAGTACTTC CASSRTSRVQETQYF
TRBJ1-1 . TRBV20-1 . TGCAGTGCCAATATGGGTCGCTTAAGGTTAACTTTCTTT CSANMGRLRLTFF
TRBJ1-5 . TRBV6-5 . TGTGCCAGCAGTTACTCGATGTGGGGGGGTCAGCCCCAGCATTTT CASSYSMWGGQPQHF
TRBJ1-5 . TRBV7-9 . TGTGCCAGCAGCACATACAGGGTAGGGAATCAGCCCCAGCATTTT CASSTYRVGNQPQHF
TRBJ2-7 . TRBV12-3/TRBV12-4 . TGTGCCAGCAGTAGGACAGTCTACGAGCAGTGCTTC CASSRTVYEQCF
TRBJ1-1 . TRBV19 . TGTGCCAGTAGTCCCACAGGGTATAGTTCTGAAGCTTTCTTT CASSPTGYSSEAFF
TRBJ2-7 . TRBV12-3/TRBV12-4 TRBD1 TGTGCCAGCACCGGGACAGGGGGATATTACGAGCAGTACTTC CASTGTGGYYEQYF
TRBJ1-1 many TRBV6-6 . TGTGCCAGCAGGCTTACAGTGAACACTGAAGCTTTCTTT CASRLTVNTEAFF
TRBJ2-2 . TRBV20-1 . TGCAGTGCTAGATTAGCCCGGTGGGGTGGCACCGGGGAGCTGTTTTTT CSARLARWGGTGELFF
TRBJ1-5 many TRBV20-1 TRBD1 TGCAGTGCTTCGGAGGGACAGCTTGATCAGCCCCAGCATTTT CSASEGQLDQPQHF